Following are 27 T cell receptor beta chains from one sample sequenced in a study of blood T cell repertoires in COVID-19. Sequenced by immunoSEQ multiplex PCR; TCRdb stores in-frame clones only, minus some. The table lists a few hundred thousand clones, around 84% of them singletons. Sequenced material: peripheral blood. The origin of the receptors is a man in his sixties with acute or convalescent COVID-19.

The V gene is TRBV5-8, the J gene TRBJ2-2, with 8 nucleotides matching TRBD1. Germline V CDR1 and CDR2: SGHTS, YDEGEE. The trim removed 1 base at V and 3 bases at J, leaving 5 bases unmatched. CDR3 size: 16 residues. In DNA form, the CDR3 reads TGTGCCAGCAGCTTGAGCTGGACAGGGTACACCGGGGAGCTGTTTTTT. The encoded protein is CASSLSWTGYTGELFF.

The rearrangement joins TRBV9 to TRBJ2-3, with 15 bases lining up with TRBD2. Losses at the gene ends were 6 bases for V and 2 bases for J; bases not matched to a gene: 4. The CDR3 is 16 residues long. Germline V gene lookup returns CDR1 SGDLS and CDR2 YYNGEE. The CDR3 DNA reads TGTGCCAGCACCGGGACTAGCGGGGGGTACACAGATACGCAGTATTTT. It encodes CASTGTSGGYTDTQYF.

The chain combines TRBV27 with TRBJ2-7; TRBD1 aligns across 7 bases. The CDR3 contains 13 residues. Germline assignment: CDR1 MNHEY and CDR2 SMNVEV (reference sequence). Trimming at V came to 5 bases and at J to 9 bases, leaving 10 bases not matched to a gene. The DNA for the CDR3 is TGTGCCAGCAGTCCCAGGGACAGAGGGGCGCAGTACTTC. Amino acid sequence: CASSPRDRGAQYF.

The chain combines TRBV5-1 with TRBJ2-2, with 7 bases aligning to TRBD1. The CDR3 is 14 amino acids. Germline V gene data show CDR1 as SGHRS and CDR2 as YFSETQ. With 4 bases clipped from V and 6 bases from J, the junction kept 6 bases outside the gene matches. The CDR3, as DNA: TGCGCCAGCAGCCCGAACAGGGGTTCCGGGGAGCTGTTTTTT. Translation: CASSPNRGSGELFF.

The rearrangement links TRBV27 to TRBJ1-2; 7 nucleotides align to TRBD1. CDR3 length equals 13 residues. CDR1 is MNHEY and CDR2 is SMNVEV in the germline V gene (reference sequence). With V trimmed by 4 bases and J by 7 bases, 6 bases remained unmatched. This CDR3 is CASSSDRLGGYTF. CDR3 DNA sequence: TGTGCCAGCAGTTCGGACAGGTTGGGTGGCTACACCTTC.

Only a few counts were recorded for this clone. Other DNA sequences within the sample encode an identical CDR3. This rearrangement joins TRBV5-1 to TRBJ1-2; TRBD1 might be the D (6 bases). Germline CDR1 and CDR2: SGHRS and YFSETQ. The CDR3 loop spans 14 amino acids. The V and J ends lost 4 bases and 2 bases respectively, with 12 bases between them. CDR3 in DNA: TGCGCCAGCAGCCTCGACAGGCGCAACTATGGCTACACCTTC. Its protein product is CASSLDRRNYGYTF.

This clone has a handful of counts. Other nucleotide sequences from this sample produce the same CDR3. V usage is TRBV11-2 and J usage is TRBJ1-1; TRBD1 aligns across 7 bases. The germline V gene encodes CDR1 SGHAT and CDR2 FQNNGV. J was trimmed by 10 bases and V by 6 bases; bases with no gene match: 8. The CDR3 has 12 residues. The CDR3 coding sequence is TGTGCCAGCAGTCGTGACAGGGAGAGAGCTTTCTTT. It codes for CASSRDRERAFF.

The rearrangement joins TRBV15 to TRBJ2-7; 9 nucleotides align to TRBD2. Trimming removed 0 bases from V and 2 bases from J; junction bases left unmatched: 5. There are 16 residues in the CDR3. Germline CDR1 is LNHNV and CDR2 is YYDKDF (reference sequence). The CDR3: CATSREGLAGTYEQYF. DNA for the CDR3: TGTGCCACCAGCAGAGAGGGGCTAGCGGGGACCTACGAGCAGTACTTC.

V and J are TRBV5-8 and TRBJ1-1; D uncertain. V was clipped by 5 bases and J by 5 bases, with 19 bases between them. CDR1 and CDR2 (germline): SGHTS, YDEGEE. The CDR3 has 15 residues. The CDR3 reads CASRPRRPTGTEAFF. The CDR3 region has the DNA TGTGCCAGCAGGCCTAGACGCCCCACGGGAACTGAAGCTTTCTTT.

V is TRBV19 and J is TRBJ1-2; 12 nucleotides line up with TRBD1. The germline gives CDR1 LNHDA, CDR2 SQIVND (reference sequence). CDR3 length: 16 residues. With V trimmed by 6 bases and J by 8 bases, 13 bases remained unmatched. The DNA for the CDR3 is TGTGCCAGTAGCCGTCAGGGGGACAGGGGGCGAGGAGGCTACACCTTC. Its translation: CASSRQGDRGRGGYTF.

J is TRBJ1-4 and V is TRBV3-1 (or the pseudogene TRBV3-2); TRBD1 might be the D (5 bases). CDR3 length: 17 residues. Trimming pared 3 bases from V and 3 bases from J, leaving 17 bases between. In germline, CDR1 is LGHDT, CDR2 YNNKEL (reference sequence). CDR3 in amino acids: CASSQKAPGGANEKLFF. DNA for the CDR3: TGTGCCAGCAGCCAGAAGGCCCCCGGGGGAGCTAATGAAAAACTGTTTTTT.

The J gene is TRBJ2-2, the V gene TRBV7-2; the D gene is possibly TRBD2 (5 bases). This CDR3 contains 13 residues. V lost 1 base, J lost 6 bases, and 6 bases lay in between. Germline CDR1 reads SGHTA; CDR2 reads FQGNSA. In nucleotides, the CDR3 is TGTGCCAGCAGCTTAGACGGGGCCGGGGAGCTGTTTTTT. It specifies CASSLDGAGELFF.

The chain uses TRBV5-4 and TRBJ2-3; 7 bases are a match to TRBD1. Germline V lookup: CDR1 SGHNT, CDR2 YYREEE (reference sequence). The CDR3 sequence is 16 residues long. V lost 5 bases, J lost 6 bases, and 15 bases stayed unmatched. In nucleotides, the CDR3 is TGTGCCAGCAGTACCGGACAGGCCAATGTGGGGGATACGCAGTATTTT. This sequence encodes CASSTGQANVGDTQYF.

This clone came up many times. This sequence joins TRBV4-1 and TRBJ2-7, with D tentatively TRBD1 (6 bases). Trimming took off 0 bases at V and 1 base at J, with 10 bases between the two ends. Germline loops: CDR1 MGHRA, CDR2 YSYEKL. CDR3 size: 15 residues. The CDR3 coding sequence is TGCGCCAGCAGCCAAGATGCAGGGGAGTCCTACGAGCAGTACTTC. Translated: CASSQDAGESYEQYF.

The V gene is TRBV24-1, the J gene TRBJ2-5; 7 bases match TRBD2. V lost 10 bases to trimming and J lost 5 bases; unmatched junction nucleotides: 18. Germline V gene lookup returns CDR1 KGHDR and CDR2 SFDVKD. The CDR3 runs 16 residues. CDR3 DNA: TGTGCCACGAAGGGGTCCACTTTCGCGGGGGTGGAGACCCAGTACTTC. The encoded protein is CATKGSTFAGVETQYF.

Details on this clone: At one end the junction does not follow the germline gene, possibly because of a read error. The chain carries TRBV6-5 and TRBJ1-5; unclear D gene. The CDR3 is 13 amino acids. Germline-derived CDR1 and CDR2 are MNHEY and SVGAGI. The CDR3 loop reads CANSYRGNQPQHF. The CDR3 DNA sequence: TGTGCCAACAGTTACCGGGGCAATCAGCCCCAGCATTTT.

The rearrangement links TRBV18 to TRBJ2-1, with 10 bases lining up with TRBD1. J gave up 6 bases and V 2 bases, and 7 bases lay outside the gene matches. The CDR3 runs 16 residues. Germline CDR1 KGHSH, CDR2 LQKENI. CDR3 DNA sequence: TGTGCCAGCTCACCAACCGACAGGGGGCGCGGCAATGAGCAGTTCTTC. Its protein product is CASSPTDRGRGNEQFF.

The chain couples TRBV3-1 (or the pseudogene TRBV3-2) to TRBJ1-3; perhaps TRBD1 as D (6 bases). This CDR3 has 16 residues. Per the germline V gene, CDR1 is LGHDT and CDR2 is YNNKEL (reference sequence). V was cut by 1 base and J by 0 bases, with 10 bases left in between. DNA of the CDR3: TGTGCCAGCAGCCAAGGCAGGGGCAGCTCTGGAAACACCATATATTTT. This encodes CASSQGRGSSGNTIYF.

The V gene is TRBV6-2 or TRBV6-3, the J gene TRBJ2-7, with 8 bases aligning to TRBD2. The CDR3 sequence is 14 residues long. The trim removed 5 bases at V and 2 bases at J, leaving 5 bases unmatched. Germline assignment: CDR1 MNHEY and CDR2 SVGEGT. The CDR3 DNA reads TGTGCCAGCAGTCCGGGACTAGTCCCCTACGAGCAGTACTTC. Translating gives CASSPGLVPYEQYF.

V and J are TRBV6-4 and TRBJ2-7; 9 bases are a match to TRBD1. V was clipped by 0 bases and J by 2 bases; unmatched bases: 11. Germline loops: CDR1 MRHNA, CDR2 SNTAGT. The CDR3 consists of 18 residues. The CDR3 loop reads CASSDSITRDRDAYEQYF. DNA of the CDR3: TGTGCCAGCAGTGACTCGATAACTCGGGACAGGGATGCCTACGAGCAGTACTTC.

The V gene is TRBV7-2, the J gene TRBJ1-5; 8 positions agree with TRBD1. V lost 5 bases and J lost 7; bases outside the gene matches: 10. Germline V CDR1 and CDR2: SGHTA, FQGNSA. This CDR3 has 15 residues. CDR3 protein: CASSRGQGAEQPQHF. The CDR3 region has the DNA TGTGCCAGCAGCCGGGGGCAGGGGGCGGAACAGCCCCAGCATTTT.

This clone was observed a handful of times. The chain recombines TRBV9 with TRBJ2-1; 8 nucleotides line up with TRBD2. Germline values: CDR1 SGDLS, CDR2 YYNGEE. CDR3 size: 14 residues. V lost 1 base, J lost 7 bases, and 4 bases stayed unmatched. CDR3: CASSVMGLGNEQFF. DNA of the CDR3: TGTGCCAGCAGCGTAATGGGACTAGGGAATGAGCAGTTCTTC.

This chain uses TRBV6-2 or TRBV6-3 with TRBJ2-7, with 8 bases lining up with TRBD2. The CDR3 extends over 15 amino acids. Per the germline V gene, CDR1 is MNHEY and CDR2 is SVGEGT. J was trimmed by 7 bases and V by 6 bases; bases with no gene match: 14. CDR3 amino acids: CASSPAGAVGWEQYF. In DNA form, the CDR3 reads TGTGCCAGCAGCCCAGCGGGGGCCGTGGGTTGGGAGCAGTACTTC.

CDR3: CASSLDTINQPQHF. CDR3 nucleotides: TGTGCCAGCAGCTTGGACACCATTAATCAGCCCCAGCATTTT. The chain uses TRBV6-5 and TRBJ1-5; D possibly corresponds to TRBD1 (5 bases). CDR3 length: 14 residues. The V and J ends lost 6 bases and 4 bases respectively, with 13 bases between them. Per the germline V gene, CDR1 is MNHEY and CDR2 is SVGAGI.

This chain connects TRBV5-8 to TRBJ2-3; 9 nucleotides align to TRBD2. The J segment lost 2 bases and the V segment lost 6 bases, leaving 7 bases of the junction unmatched. Germline V lookup: CDR1 SGHTS, CDR2 YDEGEE. CDR3 length equals 15 residues. This chain's CDR3 is CASTSGTSSTDTQYF. DNA of the CDR3: TGTGCCAGCACCTCTGGGACTAGCTCCACAGATACGCAGTATTTT.

V gene TRBV7-2 combines with J gene TRBJ2-7; 7 nucleotides align to TRBD1. Germline loops: CDR1 SGHTA, CDR2 FQGNSA. Trimming cost V 0 bases and J 0 bases; bases outside gene matches: 11. The CDR3 sequence is 18 residues long. DNA for the CDR3: TGTGCCAGCAGCTTAGCGGAAGAAGGGGGCCACTACTCCTACGAGCAGTACTTC. Amino acid sequence: CASSLAEEGGHYSYEQYF.

The DNA for the CDR3 is TGTGCCAGTAGTATAACGGGGGGGGACGTTTACGAGCAGTACTTC. Protein product: CASSITGGDVYEQYF. V is TRBV19 and J is TRBJ2-7; TRBD2 matches 8 bases. The CDR3 is 15 amino acids. V was pared by 2 bases and J by 4 bases, with 7 bases of the junction left unmatched. Germline V gene sequence: CDR1 LNHDA, CDR2 SQIVND (reference sequence).